These 10 T cell receptor beta chains were all obtained from the same sample, sequenced in a study of blood T cell repertoires in COVID-19. The assay was immunoSEQ multiplex PCR, and TCRdb's table has in-frame clones only and misses some. The profile shows 100,000 or so clones, under 80% of them singletons. Material: peripheral blood. These receptors all stem from a woman aged 65 to 85 with acute or convalescent COVID-19.

Here the CDR3 reads CASSGGGQGTRQPQHF. CDR3 coding DNA: TGTGCCAGCAGTGGGGGGGGACAGGGGACGAGGCAGCCCCAGCATTTT. The chain joins TRBV6-1 to TRBJ1-5; 10 bases agree with TRBD1. Trimming took 4 bases from V and 7 from J; bases not matched to a gene: 10. The CDR3 loop spans 16 amino acids. Germline CDR1 reads MNHNS; CDR2 reads SASEGT.

The chain joins TRBV27 to TRBJ2-3, with a possible D match to TRBD2 (6 bases). The germline V gene encodes CDR1 MNHEY and CDR2 SMNVEV (reference sequence). Trimming shortened V by 2 bases and J by 1 base, and 13 bases separated the two germline ends. The CDR3 runs to 16 residues. CDR3 residues: CASSLLAGRRTDTQYF. CDR3 nucleotide sequence: TGTGCCAGCAGTTTACTTGCGGGACGGCGCACAGATACGCAGTATTTT.

The chain is built from TRBV5-1 and TRBJ2-7; D is perhaps TRBD1 (5 bases). This CDR3 is built from 15 residues. With 0 bases removed from V and 1 base from J, the gap between germline ends came to 11 bases. Germline V gives CDR1 SGHRS, CDR2 YFSETQ. CDR3 sequence reads: CASSLVSAGSYEQYF. In nucleotides, the CDR3 is TGCGCCAGCAGCTTGGTTTCGGCAGGGTCCTACGAGCAGTACTTC.

J is TRBJ2-2 and V is TRBV4-1; TRBD2 matches 11 bases. This CDR3 spans 15 amino acids. With V trimmed by 2 bases and J by 8 bases, 4 bases remained unmatched. Germline loops: CDR1 MGHRA, CDR2 YSYEKL. The CDR3 spells CASSQTSGGMGELFF. In nucleotides, the CDR3 is TGCGCCAGCAGCCAAACTAGCGGGGGTATGGGGGAGCTGTTTTTT.

The chain couples TRBV5-6 to TRBJ1-2; the D is unclear. Trimming removed 4 bases at V and 2 bases at J, with 9 bases between. This CDR3 is built from 13 residues. CDR1 and CDR2 from the germline V gene are SGHDT and YYEEEE. CDR3 region: CASSPSRNYGYTF. As DNA, the CDR3 is TGTGCCAGCAGCCCATCGAGAAACTATGGCTACACCTTC.

This clone was found a few times. The rearrangement uses TRBV30 and TRBJ2-3; tentatively, D is TRBD2 (6 bases). The CDR3 has 14 residues. V lost 5 bases and J lost 8, with 20 bases in between. Germline CDR1 GTSNPN, CDR2 SVGIG (reference sequence). CDR3 coding DNA: TGTGCCTGGGATCGAGCGGCGGGGCAGGGTACGCAGTATTTT. Encoded protein: CAWDRAAGQGTQYF.

This clone has just one count. The chain recombines TRBV7-2 with TRBJ1-2; no clear D. Deletions cut 0 bases from V and 4 bases from J, with 6 bases between. CDR1 and CDR2 from the germline V gene are SGHTA and FQGNSA. The CDR3 spans 13 residues. The CDR3 DNA is TGTGCCAGCAGCTTAGCCCCGGGCTATGGCTACACCTTC. Translation gives CASSLAPGYGYTF.

To note about this clone: An end of the junction does not agree with germline; a read error may underlie this. The chain couples TRBV28 to TRBJ1-1; 8 bases align to TRBD1. Germline CDR1 reads MDHEN; CDR2 reads SYDVKM. The CDR3 totals 14 residues. CDR3 bases: TGTGCCAGCAGTCTGGACAGGGAGAACAGTGAAGCTTTCTTT. Its protein product is CASSLDRENSEAFF.

J is TRBJ1-1 and V is TRBV5-1; D call uncertain. CDR3 length equals 13 residues. Germline V gene lookup returns CDR1 SGHRS and CDR2 YFSETQ. Trimming left V 4 bases short and J 1 base short, with 8 bases between. CDR3 protein: CASSVEPNTEAFF. CDR3 in DNA: TGCGCCAGCAGCGTAGAGCCGAACACTGAAGCTTTCTTT.

This clone was counted only a few times. The chain recombines TRBV7-2 with TRBJ1-2; D uncertain. Trimming cost V 5 bases and J 4 bases, with 14 bases left between them. The CDR3 contains 14 residues. Germline V CDR1 and CDR2: SGHTA, FQGNSA. Here the CDR3 DNA reads TGTGCCAGCAGCCCGCCCGGGGTTCTCTATGGCTACACCTTC. Translation: CASSPPGVLYGYTF.